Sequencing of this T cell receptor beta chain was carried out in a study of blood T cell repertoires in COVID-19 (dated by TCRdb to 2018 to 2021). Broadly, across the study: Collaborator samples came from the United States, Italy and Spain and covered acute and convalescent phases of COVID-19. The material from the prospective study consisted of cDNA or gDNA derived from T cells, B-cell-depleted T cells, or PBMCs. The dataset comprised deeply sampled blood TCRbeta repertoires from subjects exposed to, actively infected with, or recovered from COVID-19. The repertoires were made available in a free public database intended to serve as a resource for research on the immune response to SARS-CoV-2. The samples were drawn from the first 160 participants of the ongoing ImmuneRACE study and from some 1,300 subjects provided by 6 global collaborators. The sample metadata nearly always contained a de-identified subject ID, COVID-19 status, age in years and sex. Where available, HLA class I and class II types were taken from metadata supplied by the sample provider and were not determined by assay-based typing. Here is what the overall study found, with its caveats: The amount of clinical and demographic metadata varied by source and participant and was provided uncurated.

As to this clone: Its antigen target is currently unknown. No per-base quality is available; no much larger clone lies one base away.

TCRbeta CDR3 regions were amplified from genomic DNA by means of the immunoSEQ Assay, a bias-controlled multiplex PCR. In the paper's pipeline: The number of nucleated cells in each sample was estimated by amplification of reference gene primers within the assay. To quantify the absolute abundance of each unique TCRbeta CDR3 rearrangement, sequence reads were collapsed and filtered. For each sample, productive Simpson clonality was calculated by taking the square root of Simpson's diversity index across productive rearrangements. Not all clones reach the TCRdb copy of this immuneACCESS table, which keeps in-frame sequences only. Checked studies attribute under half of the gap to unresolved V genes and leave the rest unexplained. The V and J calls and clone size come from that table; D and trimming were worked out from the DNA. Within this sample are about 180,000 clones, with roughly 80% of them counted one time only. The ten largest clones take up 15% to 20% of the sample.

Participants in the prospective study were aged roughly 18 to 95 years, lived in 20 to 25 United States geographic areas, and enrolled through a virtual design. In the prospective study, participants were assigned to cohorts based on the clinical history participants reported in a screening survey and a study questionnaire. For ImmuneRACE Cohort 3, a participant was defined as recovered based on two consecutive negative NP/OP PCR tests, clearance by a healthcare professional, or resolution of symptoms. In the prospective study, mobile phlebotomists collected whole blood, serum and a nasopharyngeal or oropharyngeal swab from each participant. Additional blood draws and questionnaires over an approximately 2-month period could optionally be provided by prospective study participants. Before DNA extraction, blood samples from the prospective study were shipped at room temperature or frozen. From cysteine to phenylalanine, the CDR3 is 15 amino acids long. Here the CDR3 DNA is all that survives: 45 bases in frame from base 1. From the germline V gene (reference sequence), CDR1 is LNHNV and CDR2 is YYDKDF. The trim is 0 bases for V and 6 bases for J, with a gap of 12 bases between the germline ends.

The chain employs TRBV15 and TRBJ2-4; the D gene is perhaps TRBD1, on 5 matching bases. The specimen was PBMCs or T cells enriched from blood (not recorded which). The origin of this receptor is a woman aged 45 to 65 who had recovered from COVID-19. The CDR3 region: CATSRDRARGNIQYF. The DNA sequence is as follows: TGTGCCACCAGCAGAGATCGGGCTAGGGGAAACATTCAGTACTTC.